The sequence of this TCR beta chain was determined in a study of blood T cells in healthy people across ages. Germline-derived CDR1 and CDR2 are SGHTA and FQGNSA. Deletions cut 1 base from V and 2 bases from J, with 6 bases between. The CDR3 is 15 residues long. This clonotype was recorded a few times. Its cognate antigen is unknown. It was with a sample-barcoded 5' primer and a J-beta primer mix that a second PCR of about 7 to 12 cycles was run. In TCRdb, the 5' RACE reads were re-called with MiXCR into one record per CDR3 protein. The table records about 680,000 distinct CDR3 sequences, around half of them present only once. Study results and caveats: Among long-lived donors, naive CD4+ cells were more numerous and diversity higher than in aged donors. Per million T cells, the diversity of TCR beta decreased roughly linearly as age advanced. Researchers deemed the diversity estimates from one million T cells underestimates.

Sequencing used blood. This receptor was taken from a woman aged 55-75 years in good health. The chain employs TRBV7-2 and TRBJ2-6; maybe TRBD2 (6 bases). The CDR3 DNA follows: TGTGCCAGCAGCTTAGGGGAGGCTGGGGCCAACGTCCTGACTTTC. Encoded protein: CASSLGEAGANVLTF.